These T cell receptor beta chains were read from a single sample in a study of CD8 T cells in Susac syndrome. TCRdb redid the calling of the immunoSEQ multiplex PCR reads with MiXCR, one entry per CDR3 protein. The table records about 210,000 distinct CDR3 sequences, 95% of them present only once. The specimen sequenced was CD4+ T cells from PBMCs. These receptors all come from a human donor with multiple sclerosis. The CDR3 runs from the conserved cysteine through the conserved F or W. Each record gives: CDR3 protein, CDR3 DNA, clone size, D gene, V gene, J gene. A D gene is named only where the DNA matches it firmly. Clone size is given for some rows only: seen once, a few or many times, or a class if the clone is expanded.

cdr3_aa: CSATDSGNQPQHF
cdr3_nt: TGCAGTGCTACGGACAGCGGCAATCAGCCCCAGCATTTT
clone_size: .
d_call: .
v_call: TRBV20-1
j_call: TRBJ1-5

cdr3_aa: CASSGNRDGYGYTF
cdr3_nt: TGTGCCAGCTCAGGAAACAGGGACGGCTATGGCTACACCTTC
clone_size: once
d_call: .
v_call: TRBV18
j_call: TRBJ1-2

cdr3_aa: CASSLAGERGEQFF
cdr3_nt: TGTGCCAGCAGTTTGGCGGGAGAAAGGGGTGAGCAGTTCTTC
clone_size: .
d_call: TRBD2
v_call: TRBV28
j_call: TRBJ2-1

cdr3_aa: CASKLAGSVKGEQFF
cdr3_nt: TGTGCCAGCAAGTTAGCGGGGTCTGTGAAGGGTGAGCAGTTCTTC
clone_size: .
d_call: TRBD2
v_call: TRBV2
j_call: TRBJ2-1

cdr3_aa: CASSPSLLNEQFF
cdr3_nt: TGTGCCAGCTCACCGTCGCTACTGAATGAGCAGTTCTTC
clone_size: .
d_call: .
v_call: TRBV18
j_call: TRBJ2-1

cdr3_aa: CASSPGVEAFF
cdr3_nt: TGTGCCAGCAGCCCAGGGGTGGAGGCTTTCTTT
clone_size: .
d_call: .
v_call: TRBV7-9
j_call: TRBJ1-1

cdr3_aa: CASSQERAGDRQFF
cdr3_nt: TGTGCCAGCAGCCAAGAGCGGGCGGGAGACCGGCAGTTCTTC
clone_size: once
d_call: TRBD2
v_call: TRBV4-2
j_call: TRBJ2-1

cdr3_aa: CASSLARSSGGDYGYTF
cdr3_nt: TGCGCCAGCAGCTTGGCACGGAGTTCCGGGGGCGACTATGGCTACACCTTC
clone_size: .
d_call: .
v_call: TRBV5-1
j_call: TRBJ1-2

cdr3_aa: CASRRRDYANTGELFF
cdr3_nt: TGTGCCAGCAGGAGAAGGGACTACGCGAACACCGGGGAGCTGTTTTTT
clone_size: once
d_call: TRBD2
v_call: TRBV5-4
j_call: TRBJ2-2

cdr3_aa: CASSLTWDRGHEQYF
cdr3_nt: TGTGCCAGCAGTTTAACATGGGACAGGGGCCACGAGCAGTACTTC
clone_size: .
d_call: TRBD1
v_call: TRBV28
j_call: TRBJ2-7

cdr3_aa: CASFGQGREQYF
cdr3_nt: TGCGCCAGCTTCGGACAGGGTCGAGAGCAGTACTTC
clone_size: .
d_call: TRBD1
v_call: TRBV5-1
j_call: TRBJ2-7

cdr3_aa: CAWSRTGSRNIQYF
cdr3_nt: TGTGCCTGGAGCCGGACTGGATCGCGAAACATTCAGTACTTC
clone_size: .
d_call: .
v_call: TRBV30
j_call: TRBJ2-4

cdr3_aa: CAGCRGRTQETQYF
cdr3_nt: TGTGCCGGATGCCGGGGACGTACTCAAGAGACCCAGTACTTC
clone_size: .
d_call: .
v_call: TRBV24-1
j_call: TRBJ2-5

cdr3_aa: CASRVTRDRTDTQYF
cdr3_nt: TGTGCCAGTAGGGTTACAAGAGACCGCACAGATACGCAGTATTTT
clone_size: .
d_call: .
v_call: TRBV19
j_call: TRBJ2-3

cdr3_aa: CSVEGHPQYF
cdr3_nt: TGCAGCGTTGAAGGCCATCCGCAGTATTTT
clone_size: .
d_call: .
v_call: TRBV29-1
j_call: TRBJ2-3

cdr3_aa: CASSKGGATYEQYF
cdr3_nt: TGTGCCAGCAGCAAAGGCGGAGCTACCTACGAGCAGTACTTC
clone_size: .
d_call: .
v_call: TRBV21-1
j_call: TRBJ2-7

cdr3_aa: CSARPTFQETQYF
cdr3_nt: TGCAGTGCTAGGCCTACATTTCAGGAGACCCAGTACTTC
clone_size: .
d_call: .
v_call: TRBV20-1
j_call: TRBJ2-5

cdr3_aa: CSAIYVTGRTGELFF
cdr3_nt: TGCAGCGCCATCTACGTGACAGGTCGGACCGGGGAGCTGTTTTTT
clone_size: .
d_call: .
v_call: TRBV29-1
j_call: TRBJ2-2

cdr3_aa: CASSQGAGLEETQYF
cdr3_nt: TGTGCCAGCAGCCAAGGAGCGGGCCTGGAGGAGACCCAGTACTTC
clone_size: .
d_call: .
v_call: TRBV3-1
j_call: TRBJ2-5

cdr3_aa: CASSPLASGTGEQYF
cdr3_nt: TGTGCCAGCTCACCGTTGGCTAGCGGGACTGGCGAGCAGTACTTC
clone_size: .
d_call: TRBD2
v_call: TRBV18
j_call: TRBJ2-7

cdr3_aa: CASRGAGTDTQYF
cdr3_nt: TGTGCCAGCAGGGGGGCTGGAACAGATACGCAGTATTTT
clone_size: .
d_call: .
v_call: TRBV2
j_call: TRBJ2-3

cdr3_aa: CASSSPSGELFF
cdr3_nt: TGTGCCAGCAGCTCGCCTAGCGGGGAGCTGTTTTTT
clone_size: .
d_call: .
v_call: TRBV7-9
j_call: TRBJ2-2

cdr3_aa: CSADHGATSYGYTF
cdr3_nt: TGCAGTGCTGACCACGGGGCCACCAGCTATGGCTACACCTTC
clone_size: .
d_call: .
v_call: TRBV20-1
j_call: TRBJ1-2

cdr3_aa: CASTNVGGEQFF
cdr3_nt: TGTGCCAGCACCAATGTTGGGGGTGAGCAGTTCTTC
clone_size: .
d_call: .
v_call: TRBV6-2/TRBV6-3
j_call: TRBJ2-1

cdr3_aa: CASSHPAGVWTF
cdr3_nt: TGTGCCAGCAGCCACCCTGCGGGGGTTTGGACCTTC
clone_size: .
d_call: .
v_call: TRBV3-1
j_call: TRBJ1-2

cdr3_aa: CATCLGGRGYEQYF
cdr3_nt: TGTGCCACATGCCTTGGCGGGAGAGGGTACGAGCAGTACTTC
clone_size: .
d_call: TRBD2
v_call: TRBV28
j_call: TRBJ2-7

cdr3_aa: CSVRRGENTGELFF
cdr3_nt: TGCAGCGTCCGTAGGGGGGAGAACACCGGGGAGCTGTTTTTT
clone_size: once
d_call: .
v_call: TRBV29-1
j_call: TRBJ2-2